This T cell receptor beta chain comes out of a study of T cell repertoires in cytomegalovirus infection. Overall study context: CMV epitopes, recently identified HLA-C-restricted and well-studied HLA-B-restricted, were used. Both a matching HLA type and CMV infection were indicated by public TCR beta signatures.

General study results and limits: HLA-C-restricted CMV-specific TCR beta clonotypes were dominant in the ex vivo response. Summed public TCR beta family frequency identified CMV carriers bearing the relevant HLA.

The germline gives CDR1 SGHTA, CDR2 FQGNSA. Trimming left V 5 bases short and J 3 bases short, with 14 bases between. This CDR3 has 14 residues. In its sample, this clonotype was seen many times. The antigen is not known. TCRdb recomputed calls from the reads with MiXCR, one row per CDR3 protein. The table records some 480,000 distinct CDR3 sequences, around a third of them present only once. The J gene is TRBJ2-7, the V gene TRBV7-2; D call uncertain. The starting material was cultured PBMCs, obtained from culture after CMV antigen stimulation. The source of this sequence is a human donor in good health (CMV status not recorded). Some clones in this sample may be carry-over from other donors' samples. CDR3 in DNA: TGTGCCAGCAGCGGATTTCAGAAACGCTACGAGCAGTACTTC. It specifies CASSGFQKRYEQYF.